This TCR beta chain was captured by sequencing in a study of CD8 T cells in Susac syndrome. TCR beta sequencing was performed on blood CD8+ and CD4+ T cells. Relapsing-remitting disease, either stable or active, was present in the multiple sclerosis controls, who were treatment-naive patients. RNA, at about 0.45 to 1 ug, was reverse transcribed with random hexamers. TCRdb independently ran MiXCR on the immunoSEQ multiplex PCR reads; one entry per CDR3 protein. Of around 300,000 distinct CDR3 sequences in the sample, approximately 90% were seen once. The clonotype originates from a human donor with multiple sclerosis. The sequencing input was CD4+ T cells from PBMCs.

This CDR3 reads CASSPSSTGDTQYF. CDR3 bases: TGTGCCAGCTCACCCTCCTCTACCGGGGATACGCAGTATTTT. The chain has TRBV18 and TRBJ2-3, with unresolved D. The V gene lost 3 bases and the J gene lost 6 bases, with 13 bases spanning the gap. CDR1 KGHSH and CDR2 LQKENI come from the germline V gene. The CDR3 is made up of 14 amino acids.